Below are 3 T cell receptor beta chains sequenced from a single sample in a study of CD8 T cells in Susac syndrome. The RNA input was about 0.5 to 1 ug, and it was reverse transcribed with random hexamers. MiXCR, run by TCRdb on the immunoSEQ multiplex PCR reads, gives a single entry per CDR3 protein. The top ten hold less than 0.11% of the sample, which has about 240,000 distinct CDR3 sequences, 90% to 97% seen once. Specimen: CD4+ T cells from PBMCs. The receptor set was obtained from a human donor with Susac syndrome.

The CDR3 DNA is TGTGCCAGCAGTTCCAGCGGACTAGCGCAGACCCAGTACTTC. Its translation: CASSSSGLAQTQYF. V gene TRBV7-2 combines with J gene TRBJ2-5, with 9 bases lining up with TRBD2. The CDR3 runs 14 residues. With V trimmed by 6 bases and J by 6 bases, 8 bases remained unmatched. Germline CDR1 SGHTA, CDR2 FQGNSA.

The V gene is TRBV9, the J gene TRBJ1-2; no firm D call. CDR1 is SGDLS, CDR2 YYNGEE, per germline. The ends were cut back, 2 bases at V and 8 bases at J, with 13 bases in the middle. CDR3 length: 13 residues. The CDR3 sequence: CASSVPGEPGYTF. In DNA form, the CDR3 reads TGTGCCAGCAGCGTGCCCGGGGAGCCCGGCTACACCTTC.

The genes are TRBV5-1 and TRBJ2-1; 11 bases line up with TRBD2. Germline V gene lookup returns CDR1 SGHRS and CDR2 YFSETQ. The trim removed 3 bases at V and 5 bases at J, leaving 4 bases unmatched. The CDR3 length is 15 residues. The CDR3 DNA sequence: TGCGCCAGCAGCTCGGGACTAGCGGAAGACAATGAGCAGTTCTTC. Its translation: CASSSGLAEDNEQFF.